This TCR beta chain was profiled in a study of cytomegalovirus exposure and HLA in healthy donors. To note about this clone: Its antigen remains unknown.

With 60 Vbeta and 13 Jbeta primers, the PCR was carried out. The assay was immunoSEQ multiplex PCR, and TCRdb's table has in-frame clones only and misses some. Of over 90,000 clones in the sample, more than 70% were seen once. Points from the study as a whole: Analysis was carried out at a later point, and it linked a missense DCLRE1C variant to TCR beta V- and J-gene trimming. The authors later found TCR association rates varying by HLA locus, with DRB1 most and HLA-C fewest. Upon later analysis, HLA-associated TCR beta chains proved more clonally expanded than other, equally common chains. Researchers counted some 150 TCR beta chains as cytomegalovirus-associated.

V lost 5 bases, J lost 10 bases, and 11 bases lay in between. Germline V lookup: CDR1 SGHAT, CDR2 FQNNGV. This CDR3 has 11 residues. The sample was PBMCs. V gene TRBV11-2 combines with J gene TRBJ1-1; no definite D call. The clonotype originates from a woman aged 60 to 75 in good health and CMV-seropositive. The CDR3 loop reads CASSPPTPAFF. CDR3 nucleotides: TGTGCCAGCAGCCCCCCAACACCAGCTTTCTTT.